This T cell receptor beta chain was sequenced for a study of beta chain features in type 1 diabetes. A single heparinised blood sample, averaging about 120 mL, was obtained per donor. Remarks on this clone: Its antigen is not known.

This CDR3 spans 15 amino acids. The germline gives CDR1 SGDLS, CDR2 YYNGEE. Trimming pared 0 bases from V and 2 bases from J, leaving 12 bases between. Sequenced material consisted of expressed TCRB transcripts (all of the isolated RNA was reverse transcribed). Here immunoSEQ multiplex PCR was the method, and the copy in TCRdb shows in-frame clones only, minus some. The sample yields around 310,000 clones, approximately 11% seen once. Study-wide results and caveats: Shorter templates might be favored by PCR, equally in patients and controls. Cells that show high TCR expression could be over-represented by cDNA sequencing.

This chain connects TRBV9 to TRBJ2-7; a weak D match, TRBD2 (6 bases). The sequence came from a woman in her twenties or thirties in good health. The sample was naive CD4+ T cells from blood. The CDR3 nucleotides are TGTGCCAGCAGCGTAGCAGTAGCGGAACCCTACGAGCAGTACTTC. The encoded protein is CASSVAVAEPYEQYF.